The 5 T cell receptor beta chains listed next were all sequenced from one sample in a study of shared clonotypes between healthy human individuals. Repertoires were generated with immunoSEQ multiplex PCR, while TCRdb's copy carries only in-frame clones and drops some. The sample carries 150,000 to 200,000 clones, approximately 92% recorded once. The specimen sequenced was naive CD4+ T cells sorted from blood. The subset is: CD45RA+ positively selected. These receptors came from a woman younger than 45 in good health.

V and J are TRBV7-9 and TRBJ1-1, with 8 bases identical to TRBD1. V lost 5 bases, J lost 0 bases, and 14 bases stayed unmatched. Germline V gene sequence: CDR1 SEHNR, CDR2 FQNEAQ (reference sequence). This CDR3 has 18 residues. DNA for the CDR3: TGTGCCAGCAGCCTTGAGGGCTTCGGGACAGGAGTGAACACTGAAGCTTTCTTT. Protein product: CASSLEGFGTGVNTEAFF. Full variable domain (missing parts from reference TRBV7-9 and TRBJ1-1): DTGVSQNPRHKITKRGQNVTFRCDPISEHNRLYWYRQTLGQGPEFLTYFQNEAQLEKSRLLSDRFSAERPKGSFSTLEIQRTEQGDSAMYLCASSLEGFGTGVNTEAFFGQGTRLTVV.

The chain joins TRBV5-1 to TRBJ2-1; D ambiguous. V dropped 4 bases and J dropped 0 bases, with 14 bases sitting between them. From germline, CDR1 is SGHRS and CDR2 YFSETQ. The CDR3 length is 16 residues. Here the CDR3 reads CASSKPGHVSYNEQFF. The CDR3 nucleotides are TGCGCCAGCAGCAAACCCGGTCACGTCTCCTACAATGAGCAGTTCTTC. The full variable domain, completed using reference TRBV5-1 and TRBJ2-1, is KAGVTQTPRYLIKTRGQQVTLSCSPISGHRSVSWYQQTPGQGLQFLFEYFSETQRNKGNFPGRFSGRQFSNSRSEMNVSTLELGDSALYLCASSKPGHVSYNEQFFGPGTRLTVL.

The chain carries TRBV15 and TRBJ2-7; 9 bases are shared with TRBD1. The CDR3 runs 15 residues. Germline trimming cut 1 base from V and 4 bases from J; bases unmatched to any gene: 5. Germline CDR1 reads LNHNV; CDR2 reads YYDKDF (reference sequence). In nucleotides, the CDR3 is TGTGCCACCAGCAGAGTGGGGACAGGGAAATACGAGCAGTACTTC. Its protein product is CATSRVGTGKYEQYF.

The J gene is TRBJ2-7, the V gene TRBV14; a possible D gene is TRBD2 (5 bases). The CDR3 covers 15 residues. The V end lost 3 bases, the J end lost 5 bases, and 17 bases lay between the germline ends. Looked up from germline, CDR1 is SGHDN and CDR2 is FVKESK. CDR3 nucleotides: TGTGCCAGCAGCCACTGGCGGGCAGGTATCGACGAGCAGTACTTC. This sequence encodes CASSHWRAGIDEQYF.

The count of this clone is one. The gene calls are TRBV5-4 and TRBJ2-5; 10 bases fit TRBD2. The better agreement between TRBJ2-7 and the DNA end casts doubt on the J call. This CDR3 spans 13 amino acids. Germline loops: CDR1 SGHNT, CDR2 YYREEE (reference sequence). CDR3 coding DNA: TGTGCCAGCAAACTAGCGGGGTCCGACGAGCAGTACTTC. Protein: CASKLAGSDEQYF.